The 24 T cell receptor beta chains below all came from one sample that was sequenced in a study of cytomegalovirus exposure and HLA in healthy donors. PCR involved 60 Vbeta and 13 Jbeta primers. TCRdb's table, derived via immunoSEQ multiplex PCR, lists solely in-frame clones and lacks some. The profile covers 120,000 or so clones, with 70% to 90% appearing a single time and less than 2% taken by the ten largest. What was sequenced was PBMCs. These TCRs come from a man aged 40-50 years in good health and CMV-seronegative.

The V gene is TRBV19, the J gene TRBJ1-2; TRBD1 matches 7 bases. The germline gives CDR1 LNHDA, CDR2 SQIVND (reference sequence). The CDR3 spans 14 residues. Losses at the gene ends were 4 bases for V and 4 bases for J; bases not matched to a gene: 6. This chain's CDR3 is CASSRGQLSYGYTF. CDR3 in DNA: TGTGCCAGTAGTAGGGGACAGCTATCCTATGGCTACACCTTC.

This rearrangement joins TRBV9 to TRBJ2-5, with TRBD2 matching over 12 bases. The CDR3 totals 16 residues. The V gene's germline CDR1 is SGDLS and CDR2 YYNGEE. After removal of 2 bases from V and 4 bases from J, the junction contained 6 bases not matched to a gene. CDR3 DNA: TGTGCCAGCAGCGTGCAACCGGGACTAGCGGGAGAGACCCAGTACTTC. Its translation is CASSVQPGLAGETQYF.

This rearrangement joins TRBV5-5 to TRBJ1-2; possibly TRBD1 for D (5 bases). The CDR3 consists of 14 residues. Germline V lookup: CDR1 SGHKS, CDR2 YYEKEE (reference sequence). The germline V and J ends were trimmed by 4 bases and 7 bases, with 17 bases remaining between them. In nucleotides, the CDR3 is TGTGCCAGCAGCGAATCAAGGGGAGGAAGTGGCTACACCTTC. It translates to CASSESRGGSGYTF.

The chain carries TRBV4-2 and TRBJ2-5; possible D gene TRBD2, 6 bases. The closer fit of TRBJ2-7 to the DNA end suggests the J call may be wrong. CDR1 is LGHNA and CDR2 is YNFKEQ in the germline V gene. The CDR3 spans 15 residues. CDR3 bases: TGTGCCAGCAGCCAAGAACAGGCGGGGCCCTACGAGCAGTACTTC. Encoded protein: CASSQEQAGPYEQYF.

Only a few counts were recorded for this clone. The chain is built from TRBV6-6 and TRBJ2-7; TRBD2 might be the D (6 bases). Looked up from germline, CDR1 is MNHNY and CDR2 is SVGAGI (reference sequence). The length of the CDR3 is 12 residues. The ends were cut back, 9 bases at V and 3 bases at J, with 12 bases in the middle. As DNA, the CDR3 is TGTGCCAGTGGGGCGGACTACTACGAGCAGTACTTC. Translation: CASGADYYEQYF.

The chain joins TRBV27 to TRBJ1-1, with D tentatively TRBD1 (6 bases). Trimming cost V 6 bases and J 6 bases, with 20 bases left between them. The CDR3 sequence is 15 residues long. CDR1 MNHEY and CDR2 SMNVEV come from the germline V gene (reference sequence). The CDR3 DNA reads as TGTGCCAGCAGCCAAAACGGACAGCTCGGGGCTGAAGCTTTCTTT. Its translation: CASSQNGQLGAEAFF.

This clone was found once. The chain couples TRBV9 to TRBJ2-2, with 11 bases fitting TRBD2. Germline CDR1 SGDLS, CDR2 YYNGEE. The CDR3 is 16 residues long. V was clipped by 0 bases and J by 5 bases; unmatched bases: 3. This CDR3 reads CASSVGLAGSTGELFF. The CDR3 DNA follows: TGTGCCAGCAGCGTAGGACTAGCGGGGTCAACCGGGGAGCTGTTTTTT.

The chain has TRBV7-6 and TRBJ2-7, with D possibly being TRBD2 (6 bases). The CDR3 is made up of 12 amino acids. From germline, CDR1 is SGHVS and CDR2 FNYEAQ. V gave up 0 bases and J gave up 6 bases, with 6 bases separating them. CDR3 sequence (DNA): TGTGCCAGCAGCTTAGCAGCGGGCGAGCAGTACTTC. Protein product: CASSLAAGEQYF.

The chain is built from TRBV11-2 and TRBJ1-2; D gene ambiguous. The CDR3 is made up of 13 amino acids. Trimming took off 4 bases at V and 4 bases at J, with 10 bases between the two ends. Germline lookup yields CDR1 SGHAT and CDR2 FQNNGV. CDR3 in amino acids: CASSSGVSYGYTF. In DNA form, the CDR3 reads TGTGCCAGCAGCTCCGGGGTGTCCTATGGCTACACCTTC.

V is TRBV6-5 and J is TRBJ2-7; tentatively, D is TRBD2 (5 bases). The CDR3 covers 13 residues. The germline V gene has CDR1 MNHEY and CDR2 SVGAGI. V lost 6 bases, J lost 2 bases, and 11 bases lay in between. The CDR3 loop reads CASSFSGTYEQYF. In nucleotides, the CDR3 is TGTGCCAGCAGCTTCTCGGGGACCTACGAGCAGTACTTC.

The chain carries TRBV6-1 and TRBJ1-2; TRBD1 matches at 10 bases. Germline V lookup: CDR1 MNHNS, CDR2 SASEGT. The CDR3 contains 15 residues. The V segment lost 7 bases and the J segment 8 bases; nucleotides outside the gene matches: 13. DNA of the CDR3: TGTGCCAGCACCCCATCGGGACAGGGGCGGAGGGGCTACACCTTC. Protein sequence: CASTPSGQGRRGYTF.

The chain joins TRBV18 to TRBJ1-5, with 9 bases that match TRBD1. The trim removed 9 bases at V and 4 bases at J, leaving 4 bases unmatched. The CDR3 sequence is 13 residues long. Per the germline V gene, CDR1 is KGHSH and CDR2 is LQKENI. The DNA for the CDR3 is TGTGCCAGTACCGGGACAGGGAATCAGCCCCAGCATTTT. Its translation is CASTGTGNQPQHF.

This CDR3 is CASSEGGTVNEKLFF. CDR3 sequence (DNA): TGTGCCAGCAGTGAAGGCGGGACAGTTAATGAAAAACTGTTTTTT. This chain links TRBV6-1 with TRBJ1-4; 7 positions match TRBD1. The CDR3 runs 15 residues. Germline CDR1 reads MNHNS; CDR2 reads SASEGT. V was pared by 1 base and J by 4 bases, with 3 bases of the junction left unmatched.

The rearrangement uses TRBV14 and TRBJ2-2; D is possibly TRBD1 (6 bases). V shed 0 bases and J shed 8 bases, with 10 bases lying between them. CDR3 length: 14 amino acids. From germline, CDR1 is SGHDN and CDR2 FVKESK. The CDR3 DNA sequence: TGTGCCAGCAGCCAAGACCAGGGGATTGGGGAGCTGTTTTTT. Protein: CASSQDQGIGELFF. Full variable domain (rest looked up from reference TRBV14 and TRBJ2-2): EAGVTQFPSHSVIEKGQTVTLRCDPISGHDNLYWYRRVMGKEIKFLLHFVKESKQDESGMPNNRFLAERTGGTYSTLKVQPAELEDSGVYFCASSQDQGIGELFFGEGSRLTVL.

The CDR3: CASSLPGTGAEKLFF. Here the CDR3 DNA reads TGTGCCAGCAGCTTGCCGGGGACAGGGGCTGAAAAACTGTTTTTT. J is TRBJ1-4 and V is TRBV7-8, with 10 bases identical to TRBD1. The CDR3 has 15 residues. Trimming removed 3 bases from V and 7 bases from J; junction bases left unmatched: 5. The germline V gene has CDR1 SGHVS and CDR2 FQNEAQ.

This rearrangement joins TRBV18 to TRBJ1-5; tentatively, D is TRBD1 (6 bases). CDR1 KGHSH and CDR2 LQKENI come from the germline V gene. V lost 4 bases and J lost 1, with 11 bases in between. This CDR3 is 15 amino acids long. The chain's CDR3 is CASSRQDGSNQPQHF. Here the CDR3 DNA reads TGTGCCAGCTCACGACAGGACGGGAGCAATCAGCCCCAGCATTTT.

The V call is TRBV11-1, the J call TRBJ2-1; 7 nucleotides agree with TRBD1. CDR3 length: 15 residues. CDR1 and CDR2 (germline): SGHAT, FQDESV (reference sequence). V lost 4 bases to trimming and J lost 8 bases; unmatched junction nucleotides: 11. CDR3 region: CASSSRQGVLDEQFF. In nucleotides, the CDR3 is TGTGCCAGCAGCTCCAGACAGGGAGTCTTAGATGAGCAGTTCTTC.

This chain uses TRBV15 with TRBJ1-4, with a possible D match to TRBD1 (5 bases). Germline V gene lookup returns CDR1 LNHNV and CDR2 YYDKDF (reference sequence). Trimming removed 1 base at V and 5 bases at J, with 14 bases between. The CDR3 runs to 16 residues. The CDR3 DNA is TGTGCCACCAGCAGAGCGGCGGGGCGGGGGAATGAAAAACTGTTTTTT. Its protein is CATSRAAGRGNEKLFF.

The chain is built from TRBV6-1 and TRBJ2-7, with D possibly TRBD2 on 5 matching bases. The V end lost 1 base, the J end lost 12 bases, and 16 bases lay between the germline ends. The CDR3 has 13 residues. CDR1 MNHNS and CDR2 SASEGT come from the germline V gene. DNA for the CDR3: TGTGCCAGCAGTGAAGGGATAGGAGCAAGCGGGTACTTC. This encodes CASSEGIGASGYF.

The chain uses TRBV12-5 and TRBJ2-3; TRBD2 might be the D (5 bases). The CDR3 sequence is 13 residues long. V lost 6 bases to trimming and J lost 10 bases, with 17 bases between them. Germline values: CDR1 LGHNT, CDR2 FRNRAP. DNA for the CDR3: TGTGCTAGTGGACGGTCTAGCTATGGTCCGCAGTATTTT. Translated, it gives CASGRSSYGPQYF.

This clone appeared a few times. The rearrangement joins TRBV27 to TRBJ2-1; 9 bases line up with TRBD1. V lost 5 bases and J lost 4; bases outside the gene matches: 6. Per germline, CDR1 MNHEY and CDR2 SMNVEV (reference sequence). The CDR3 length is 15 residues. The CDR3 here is CASSLTGGHYNEQFF. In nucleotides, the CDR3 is TGTGCCAGCAGTCTGACAGGGGGACATTACAATGAGCAGTTCTTC.

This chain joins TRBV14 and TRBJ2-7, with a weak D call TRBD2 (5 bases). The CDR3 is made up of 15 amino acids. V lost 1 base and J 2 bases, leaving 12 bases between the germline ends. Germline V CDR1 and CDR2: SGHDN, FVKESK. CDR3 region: CASSQAPGTTYEQYF. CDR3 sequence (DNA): TGTGCCAGCAGCCAAGCTCCGGGAACTACCTACGAGCAGTACTTC.

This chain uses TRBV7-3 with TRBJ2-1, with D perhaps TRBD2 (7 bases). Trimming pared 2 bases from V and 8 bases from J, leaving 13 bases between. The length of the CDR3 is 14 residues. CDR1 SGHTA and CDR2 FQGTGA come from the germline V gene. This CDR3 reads CASSLGGGGDEQFF. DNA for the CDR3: TGTGCCAGCAGCTTAGGTGGCGGGGGCGATGAGCAGTTCTTC.

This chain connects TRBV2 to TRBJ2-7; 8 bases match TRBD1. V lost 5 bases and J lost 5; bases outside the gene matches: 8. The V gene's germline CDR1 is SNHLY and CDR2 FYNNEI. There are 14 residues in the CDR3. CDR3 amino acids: CASSRGQGSHEQYF. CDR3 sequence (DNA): TGTGCCAGCAGTCGCGGACAGGGAAGCCACGAGCAGTACTTC.